This TCR beta chain was sequenced during a study of blood T cell repertoires in COVID-19. Study-wide background: From the United States, Italy and Spain came samples of acute and convalescent COVID-19. The analysed material was cDNA or gDNA that came from T cells, B-cell-depleted T cells, or PBMCs.

Germline V gene sequence: CDR1 ENHRY, CDR2 SYGVKD. CDR3 length equals 15 residues. V was shortened by 4 bases and J by 0 bases, with 10 bases between the two germline ends. Source study methods: Reference gene primer amplification in the assay estimated nucleated cell counts. Libraries were prepared by immunoSEQ multiplex PCR; TCRdb keeps only in-frame clonotypes and omits some of them. V and J calls and clone size are as listed in that table; D and trimming were resolved from the DNA. The table has roughly 10,000 clones, roughly nine tenths seen once. The V call is TRBV10-3, the J call TRBJ1-3, with unresolved D. Sequencing used peripheral blood. This clonotype was obtained from a man aged 25-40 years with active or convalescent COVID-19. The CDR3 protein is CAISVTPDSGNTIYF. The CDR3, as DNA: TGTGCCATCAGTGTCACACCAGACTCTGGAAACACCATATATTTT.